This TCR beta chain came from a study of blood T cells in healthy people across ages. This clonotype was counted only a few times. Next came a second PCR, run for about 7 to 12 cycles, which used a sample-barcoded 5' primer along with a J-beta primer mix. Every molecule of cDNA carried a tag from a template-switch adaptor with 12 random nucleotides. A single record per CDR3 protein comes from TCRdb applying MiXCR to the 5' RACE reads. In the table there are about 2 million distinct CDR3 sequences, about 49% of which are singletons. V trimming: 3 bases; J trimming: 3 bases; junction bases outside the gene matches: 7. CDR1 MNHEY and CDR2 SMNVEV come from the germline V gene (reference sequence). CDR3 length equals 15 residues.

The chain is built from TRBV27 and TRBJ1-2; 7 bases are a match to TRBD1. Sequencing was carried out using blood. This TCR came from a middle-aged woman in good health. The CDR3 DNA reads TGTGCCAGCAGTTTCCACGAGGGGGCCGACTATGGCTACACCTTC. Its translation is CASSFHEGADYGYTF.